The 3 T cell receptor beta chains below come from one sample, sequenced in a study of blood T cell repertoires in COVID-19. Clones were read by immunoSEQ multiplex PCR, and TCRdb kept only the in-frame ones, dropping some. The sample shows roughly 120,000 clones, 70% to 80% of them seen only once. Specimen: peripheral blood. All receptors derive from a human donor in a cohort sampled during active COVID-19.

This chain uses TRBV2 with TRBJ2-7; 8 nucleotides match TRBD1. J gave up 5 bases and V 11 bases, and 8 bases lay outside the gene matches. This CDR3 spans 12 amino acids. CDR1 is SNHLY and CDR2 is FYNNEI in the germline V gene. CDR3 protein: CAAQGANDEQYF. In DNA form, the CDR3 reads TGTGCCGCTCAGGGGGCCAACGACGAGCAGTACTTC.

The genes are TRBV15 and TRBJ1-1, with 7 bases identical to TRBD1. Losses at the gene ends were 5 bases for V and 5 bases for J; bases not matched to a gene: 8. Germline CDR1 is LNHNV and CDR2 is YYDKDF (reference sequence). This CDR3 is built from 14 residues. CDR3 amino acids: CATSPNRGGTEAFF. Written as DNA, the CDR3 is TGTGCCACCAGCCCAAACAGGGGAGGAACTGAAGCTTTCTTT.

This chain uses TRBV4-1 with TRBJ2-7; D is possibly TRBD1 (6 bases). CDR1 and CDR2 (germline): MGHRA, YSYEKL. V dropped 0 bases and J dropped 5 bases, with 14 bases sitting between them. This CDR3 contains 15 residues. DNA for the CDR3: TGCGCCAGCAGCCAAGATAGGGCTCAGGGGAACGAGCAGTACTTC. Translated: CASSQDRAQGNEQYF.